This T cell receptor (beta chain) was identified in a study of control samples from healthy donors and cancer patients. With V trimmed by 2 bases and J by 0 bases, 10 bases remained unmatched. CDR3 length: 20 residues. CDR1 is SNHLY, CDR2 FYNNEI, per germline. Assay: immunoSEQ multiplex PCR; the TCRdb copy retains only in-frame clones and omits some. Among about 120,000 clones listed, around 90% were seen once. The clonotype comes from a woman between 65 and 79 years old in good health. The chain employs TRBV2 and TRBJ2-1; 13 bases fit TRBD2. Sequencing was done on a sample of blood. CDR3 protein: CASSESGATSGGPSYNEQFF. In DNA form, the CDR3 reads TGTGCCAGCAGTGAAAGTGGGGCGACTAGCGGGGGGCCCTCCTACAATGAGCAGTTCTTC.